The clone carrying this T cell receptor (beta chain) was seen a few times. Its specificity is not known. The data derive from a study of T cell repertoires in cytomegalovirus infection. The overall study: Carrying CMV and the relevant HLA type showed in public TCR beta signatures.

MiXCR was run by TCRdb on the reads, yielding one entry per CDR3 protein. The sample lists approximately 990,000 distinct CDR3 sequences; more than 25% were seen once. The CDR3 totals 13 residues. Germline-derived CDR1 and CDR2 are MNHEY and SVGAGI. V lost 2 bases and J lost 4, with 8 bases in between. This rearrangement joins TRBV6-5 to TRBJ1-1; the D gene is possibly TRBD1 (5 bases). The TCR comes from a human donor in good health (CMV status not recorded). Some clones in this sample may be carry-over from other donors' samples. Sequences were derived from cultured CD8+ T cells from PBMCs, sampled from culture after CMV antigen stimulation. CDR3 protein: CASSYRRGTEAFF. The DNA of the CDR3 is TGTGCCAGCAGTTACCGTAGGGGCACTGAAGCTTTCTTT.